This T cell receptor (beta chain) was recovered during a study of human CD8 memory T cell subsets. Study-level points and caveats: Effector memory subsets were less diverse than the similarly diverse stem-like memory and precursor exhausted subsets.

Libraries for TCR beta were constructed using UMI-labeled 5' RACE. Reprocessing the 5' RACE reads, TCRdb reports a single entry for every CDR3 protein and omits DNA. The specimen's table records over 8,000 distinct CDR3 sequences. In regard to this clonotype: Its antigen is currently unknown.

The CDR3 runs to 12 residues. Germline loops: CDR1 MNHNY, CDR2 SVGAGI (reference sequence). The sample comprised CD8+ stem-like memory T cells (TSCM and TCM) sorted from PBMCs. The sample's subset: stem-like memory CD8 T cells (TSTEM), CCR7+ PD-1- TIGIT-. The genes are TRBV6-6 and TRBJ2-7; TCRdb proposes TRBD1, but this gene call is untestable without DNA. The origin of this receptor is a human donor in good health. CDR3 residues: CASSLSGYEQYF.